This entry concerns a single TCR beta chain. The V gene end was trimmed by 3 bases and the J gene end by 7 bases; junction bases not matched to a gene: 6. This CDR3 comprises 14 residues. Germline CDR1 reads SEHNR; CDR2 reads FQNEAQ (reference sequence). The PCR contained 60 Vbeta and 13 Jbeta primers. TCRdb's table, derived via immunoSEQ multiplex PCR, lists solely in-frame clones and lacks some. The table includes 100,000 to 150,000 clones, 70% to 80% detected once. This sample was taken from a study of cytomegalovirus exposure and HLA in healthy donors. The sequenced sample was PBMCs. The rearrangement uses TRBV7-9 and TRBJ1-1; 9 bases align to TRBD1. The sequence came from a man in his late teens or twenties in good health and CMV-seronegative. CDR3 nucleotides: TGTGCCAGCAGCTTGGGGACAGGGAAAGGTGAAGCTTTCTTT. Translated, it gives CASSLGTGKGEAFF.